The clone carrying this TCR beta chain was counted a single time. Its cognate antigen is unknown. Germline V gives CDR1 ENHRY, CDR2 SYGVKD. This CDR3 has 16 residues. This entry comes from a study of blood T cells in healthy people across ages. Study-level points and caveats: Higher naive T cell percentage went strongly together with higher TCR beta diversity.

In terms of origin and age, donors were healthy Caucasian individuals from Russia aged about 6 to 90. PBMCs, at least 7 million per sample, were isolated. The second PCR ran roughly 6 to 12 cycles with a sample-barcoded 5' primer and J-beta primers. TCRdb called the 5' RACE reads again in MiXCR, with one record for every CDR3 protein. The table records over 750,000 distinct CDR3 sequences, around 25% of them present only once. Separately, the same data were catalogued under a study of T cells of mothers and their children.

This chain joins TRBV10-3 and TRBJ2-5, with D perhaps matching TRBD1 (5 bases). Matching the DNA end better, TRBJ2-1 makes the J call doubtful. The sequence was obtained from a boy between 10 and 17 years old in good health. The sequencing input was blood. This CDR3 reads CAISESDKRGNNEQFF. CDR3 DNA sequence: TGTGCCATCAGTGAGTCGGATAAAAGGGGAAACAATGAGCAGTTCTTC.